This TCR beta chain was captured in a study of immune evolution from preneoplasia to lung adenocarcinoma. Background on the study: HLA loss of heterozygosity: approximately 7.5% AIS, about 15% MIA, approximately 35% ADC, none AAH. Broader study findings: Compared with EGFR-mutant or double wild-type lesions, KRAS-mutant nodules were more clonal. Later-stage lesions seemingly showed higher T cell density and diversity than normal lung.

Two lung cancer pathologists independently confirmed each histologic diagnosis. The CDR3 has 15 residues. The V end was cut by 3 bases, the J end by 2 bases, with 11 bases between. CDR1 and CDR2 from the germline V gene are KGHSH and LQKENI. Notes on this clone: Its antigen is unidentified.

The repertoire was sequenced with immunoSEQ multiplex PCR; TCRdb's copy has only in-frame clones and lacks some. The sample has over 5,000 clones, about 86% seen once. The receptor's source is a person between 45 and 75 years old with lung adenocarcinoma. Input material: FFPE invasive lung adenocarcinoma tissue. This chain joins TRBV18 and TRBJ1-3; TRBD1 might be the D (6 bases). CDR3 bases: TGTGCCAGCTCACCCCGGACAGCTACTGGAAACACCATATATTTT. As protein: CASSPRTATGNTIYF.